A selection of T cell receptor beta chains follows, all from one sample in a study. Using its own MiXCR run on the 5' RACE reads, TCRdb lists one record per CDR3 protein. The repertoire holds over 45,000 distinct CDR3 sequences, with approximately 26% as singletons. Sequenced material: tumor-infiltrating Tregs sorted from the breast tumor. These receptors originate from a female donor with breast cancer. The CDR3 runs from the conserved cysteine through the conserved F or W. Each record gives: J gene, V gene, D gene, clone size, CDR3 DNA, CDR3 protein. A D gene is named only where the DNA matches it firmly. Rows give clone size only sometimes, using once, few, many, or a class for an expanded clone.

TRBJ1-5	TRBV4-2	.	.	TGTGCCGGCAGCCCCGGGACGTTTGGCAATCAGCCCCAGCATTTT	CAGSPGTFGNQPQHF
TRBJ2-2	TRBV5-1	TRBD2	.	TGCGCCAGCAGCGCCCCAGCGGGAGGGAAGAACACCGGGGAGCTGTTTTTT	CASSAPAGGKNTGELFF
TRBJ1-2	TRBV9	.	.	TGTGCCAGCAGCGTGGATACATCCTGTGGCTACACCTTC	CASSVDTSCGYTF
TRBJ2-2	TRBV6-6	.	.	TGTGCCACCAGTCGGGTTGGCGGGGAGCTGTTTTTT	CATSRVGGELFF
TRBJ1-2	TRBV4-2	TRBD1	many	TGTGCCAGCAGCCCCGGGACAGCAGAAACCTACACCTTC	CASSPGTAETYTF
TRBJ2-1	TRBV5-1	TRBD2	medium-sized	TGCGCCAGCAGCTCCCAGCGGGGGGGTTACAATGAGCAGTTCTTC	CASSSQRGGYNEQFF
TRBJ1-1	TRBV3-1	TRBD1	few	TGTGCCAGCAGCCTACAGGGGAGTGAGACTGAAGCTTTCTTT	CASSLQGSETEAFF
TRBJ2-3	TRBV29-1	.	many	TGCAGCGTTTCGAATGGGAAACGAGATACGCAGTATTTT	CSVSNGKRDTQYF
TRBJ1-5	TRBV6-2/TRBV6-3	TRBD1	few	TGTGCCAGCAGGCGAACAGGGGGCGTTAATCAGCCCCAGCATTTT	CASRRTGGVNQPQHF
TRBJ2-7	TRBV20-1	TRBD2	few	TGCAGTGCTAGAGCCGGGCTAGCGGGAGGTAACGAGCAGTACTTC	CSARAGLAGGNEQYF
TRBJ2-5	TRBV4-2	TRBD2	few	TGTGCCAGCAGCCCGGGACTAGCGGTATCGCGGGAAGAGACCCAGTACTTC	CASSPGLAVSREETQYF
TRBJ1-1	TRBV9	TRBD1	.	TGTGCCAGCAGCGTAGGGGACAGTAAAGCTTTCTTT	CASSVGDSKAFF
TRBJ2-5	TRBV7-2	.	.	TGTGCCAGCAGCTCCCAGGGGGGAGAGACCCAGTACTTC	CASSSQGGETQYF
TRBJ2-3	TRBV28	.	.	TGTGCCAGCAGGCCTAGTACTGCACAGATCACAGATACGCAGTATTTT	CASRPSTAQITDTQYF
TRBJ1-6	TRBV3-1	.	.	TGTGCCAGCAGCCAAGATCTCCGAGGGGGGAATTCACCCCTCCACTTT	CASSQDLRGGNSPLHF
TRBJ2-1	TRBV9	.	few	TGTGCCAGCAGCGTCCGATCTGAGCGCGCTAACTCCTACAATGAGCAGTTCTTC	CASSVRSERANSYNEQFF
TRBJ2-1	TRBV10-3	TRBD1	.	TGTGCCATCAGTGATTCGACAGGGGGCTACAATGAGCAGTTCTTC	CAISDSTGGYNEQFF
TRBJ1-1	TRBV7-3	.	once	TGTGCCAGCAGCGAGATAAGGGTCCTGAACACTGAAGCTTTCTTT	CASSEIRVLNTEAFF
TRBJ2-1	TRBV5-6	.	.	TGTGCCAGCAGCTTCCGGTCCACTAGCTCTAATGAGCAGTTCTTC	CASSFRSTSSNEQFF
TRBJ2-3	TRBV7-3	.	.	TGTGCCAGCAGCTTAGATCTAGCGCGGCCAACGCAGTATTTT	CASSLDLARPTQYF
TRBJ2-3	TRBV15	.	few	TGTGCCACCAGCAGGGAAGGGGCCCAGGGGACAGATACGCAGTATTTT	CATSREGAQGTDTQYF
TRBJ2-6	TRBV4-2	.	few	TGTGCCAGCAGCCAAGGCGGTGGGCTGGGGGCCAACGTCCTGACTTTC	CASSQGGGLGANVLTF
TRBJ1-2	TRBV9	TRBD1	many	TGTGCCAGCAGCGTAGCGGAGGAAGGCAGGGGGCTTTACTATGGCTACACCTTC	CASSVAEEGRGLYYGYTF
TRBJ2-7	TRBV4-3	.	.	TGCGCCAGCAGCCAAGTGGGGAGGAACGAGCAGTACTTC	CASSQVGRNEQYF
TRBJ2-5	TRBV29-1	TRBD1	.	TGCAGCGCCTCTGGACAGGGATGGACGTTAGAGACCCAGTACTTC	CSASGQGWTLETQYF
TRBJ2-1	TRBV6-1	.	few	TGTGCCAGCAGTGAACTGGAGAAGGACAATGAGCAGTTCTTC	CASSELEKDNEQFF
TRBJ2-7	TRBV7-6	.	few	TGTGCCAGCAGCTTAGTAGACCAACCCGCCTCCGAGCAGTACTTC	CASSLVDQPASEQYF
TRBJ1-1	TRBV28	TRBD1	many	TGTGCCAGCAGTTCGACAGGGGGCGTGGGGGCTTTCTTT	CASSSTGGVGAFF
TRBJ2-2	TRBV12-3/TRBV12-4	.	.	TGTGCCAGCAGTCCCACGGGGGACGGGGAGCTGTTTTTT	CASSPTGDGELFF
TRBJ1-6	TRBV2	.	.	TGTGCCAGCAGTGAAGAGGGCGGAGGGCCCCTCCACTTT	CASSEEGGGPLHF
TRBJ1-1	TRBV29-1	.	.	TGCAGCGTTGATGGGAACACTGAAGCTTTCTTT	CSVDGNTEAFF
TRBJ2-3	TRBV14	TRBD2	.	TGTGCCAGCAGCCAAGAGGTACGGCTAGCGGGGATCACAGATACGCAGTATTTT	CASSQEVRLAGITDTQYF
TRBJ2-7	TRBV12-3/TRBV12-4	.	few	TGTGCCAGCAGTCCCGGGCCTCTGGGAGGAGAGCAGTACTTC	CASSPGPLGGEQYF
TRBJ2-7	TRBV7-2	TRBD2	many	TGTGCCAGCAGCTTAGCGCCGGCAACTACTAGCGGGAGGGCCTACGAGCAGTACTTC	CASSLAPATTSGRAYEQYF
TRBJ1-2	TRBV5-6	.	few	TGTGCCAGCCGATTCGGACAGCGTCAAAACTATGGCTACACCTTC	CASRFGQRQNYGYTF
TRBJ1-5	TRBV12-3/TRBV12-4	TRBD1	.	TGTGCCAGCGGTACAGGGGGCGGACAGCCCCAGCATTTT	CASGTGGGQPQHF